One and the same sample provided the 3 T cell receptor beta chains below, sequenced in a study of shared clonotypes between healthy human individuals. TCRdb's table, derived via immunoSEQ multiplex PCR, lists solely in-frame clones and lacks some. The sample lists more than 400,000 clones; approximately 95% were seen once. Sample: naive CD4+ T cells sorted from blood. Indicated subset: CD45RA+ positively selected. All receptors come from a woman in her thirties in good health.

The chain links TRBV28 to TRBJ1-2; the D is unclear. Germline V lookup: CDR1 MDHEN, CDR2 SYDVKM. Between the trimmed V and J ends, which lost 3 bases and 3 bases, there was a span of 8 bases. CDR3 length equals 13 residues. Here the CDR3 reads CASSLHRDYGYTF. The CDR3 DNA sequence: TGTGCCAGCAGTTTGCATCGCGACTATGGCTACACCTTC.

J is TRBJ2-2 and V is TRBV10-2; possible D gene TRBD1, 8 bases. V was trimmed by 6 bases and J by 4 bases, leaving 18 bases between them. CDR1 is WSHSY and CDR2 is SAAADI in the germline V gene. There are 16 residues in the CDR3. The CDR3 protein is CASRLVGGTGTGELFF. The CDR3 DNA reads TGCGCCAGCAGGTTGGTCGGGGGGACAGGCACCGGGGAGCTGTTTTTT.

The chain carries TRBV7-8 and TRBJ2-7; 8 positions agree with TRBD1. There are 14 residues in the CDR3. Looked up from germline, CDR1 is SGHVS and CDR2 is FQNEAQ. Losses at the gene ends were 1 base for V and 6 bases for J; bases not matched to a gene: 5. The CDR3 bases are TGTGCCAGCAGCTTAGGACAGGGGAGCTCCGAGCAGTACTTC. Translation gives CASSLGQGSSEQYF.